These 18 T cell receptor beta chains originate from one sample sequenced in a study of CXCR4 blockade with PD-1 therapy in pancreatic cancer. TCRdb's copy holds only in-frame clones and misses some; the assay was immunoSEQ multiplex PCR. The data contain thousands of clones, roughly two fifths of them seen just once; the ten biggest clones take up under 20%. Material: tumor tissue. These receptors all stem from a human donor with pancreatic ductal adenocarcinoma.

This clone qualifies as large. The chain employs TRBV6-8 and TRBJ1-1; D is perhaps TRBD1 (5 bases). Germline lookup yields CDR1 MNHGY and CDR2 SAAAGT. Trimming cost V 2 bases and J 1 base, with 5 bases left between them. The CDR3 has 13 residues. CDR3 DNA: TGTGCCAGCAGTTACACAGGGAACACTGAAGCTTTCTTT. Amino acids: CASSYTGNTEAFF.

The V and J genes are TRBV28 and TRBJ1-1; D is uncertain. Trimming removed 6 bases at V and 6 bases at J, with 11 bases between. The CDR3 runs to 12 residues. CDR1 and CDR2 from the germline V gene are MDHEN and SYDVKM. CDR3 coding DNA: TGTGCCAGCAGCCTAATTAGGTCTGAAGCTTTCTTT. Amino acid sequence: CASSLIRSEAFF.

This clone was seen a handful of times. The V and J genes are TRBV23-1 and TRBJ1-1; D is undetermined. TRBV23-1 is designated an ORF whose function remains uncertain. This CDR3 spans 13 amino acids. The V end lost 1 base, the J end lost 0 bases, and 3 bases lay between the germline ends. CDR3 in DNA: TGCGCCAGCAGTCAATTGATGAACACTGAAGCTTTCTTT. It encodes CASSQLMNTEAFF.

The chain recombines TRBV6-8 with TRBJ2-7; tentative D call: TRBD1 (6 bases). The V end was cut by 5 bases, the J end by 1 base, with 12 bases between. Germline V gene data show CDR1 as MNHGY and CDR2 as SAAAGT. The CDR3 spans 14 residues. The chain's CDR3 is CASSRTVQSYEQYF. DNA for the CDR3: TGTGCCAGCAGTAGGACAGTTCAGTCCTACGAGCAGTACTTC.

The CDR3 loop is CATSRPIQGAGSQHF. DNA of the CDR3: TGTGCCACCAGCAGACCTATCCAGGGGGCTGGGTCCCAGCATTTT. The V gene is TRBV15, the J gene TRBJ1-5; TRBD1 agrees at 8 bases. Germline V gives CDR1 LNHNV, CDR2 YYDKDF (reference sequence). The V segment lost 2 bases and the J segment 11 bases; nucleotides outside the gene matches: 11. The CDR3 has 15 amino acids. The full variable domain, with the rest looked up from reference TRBV15 and TRBJ1-5, is DAMVIQNPRYQVTQFGKPVTLSCSQTLNHNVMYWYQQKSSQAPKLLFHYYDKDFNNEADTPDNFQSRRPNTSFCFLDIRSPGLGDTAMYLCATSRPIQGAGSQHFGDGTRLSIL.

The chain couples TRBV29-1 to TRBJ1-1, with D maybe TRBD1 (5 bases). This CDR3 region has 14 residues. Germline CDR1 SQVTM, CDR2 ANQGSEA. V gave up 5 bases and J gave up 6 bases, with 19 bases separating them. CDR3 nucleotide sequence: TGCAGCGTTAGGTCAGGAGGGCAGACAGCTGAAGCTTTCTTT. It is translated as CSVRSGGQTAEAFF.

Within the sample, this clone is medium-sized. The chain uses TRBV9 and TRBJ2-7; 8 positions agree with TRBD2. The CDR3 sequence is 14 residues long. CDR1 SGDLS and CDR2 YYNGEE come from the germline V gene. V lost 4 bases to trimming and J lost 6 bases; unmatched junction nucleotides: 9. CDR3: CASSLVRTSIEQYF. The CDR3 DNA reads as TGTGCCAGCAGCTTGGTAAGGACTAGCATCGAGCAGTACTTC.

This clone was seen just once. This rearrangement joins TRBV18 to TRBJ1-2; D remains unclear. The V end lost 0 bases, the J end lost 3 bases, and 17 bases lay between the germline ends. This CDR3 region has 17 residues. Germline-derived CDR1 and CDR2 are KGHSH and LQKENI. The CDR3 here is CASSPPNLPPGDYGYTF. The DNA of the CDR3 is TGTGCCAGCTCACCACCTAACCTTCCCCCAGGTGACTATGGCTACACCTTC.

Regarding this clone: The germline gene is not matched at one end of the junction; a read error may be the cause. The chain uses TRBV11-3 and TRBJ2-5, with a weak D call TRBD2 (5 bases). This CDR3 spans 16 amino acids. Germline V gene lookup returns CDR1 SGHNT and CDR2 YENEEA. CDR3 protein: CASSLGGLNGIQTQYF. The CDR3 region has the DNA TGTGCTAGCAGCTTAGGAGGACTTAACGGTATACAGACCCAGTACTTC.

The chain combines TRBV19 with TRBJ1-3; unclear D gene. This CDR3 region has 12 residues. Germline V gene sequence: CDR1 LNHDA, CDR2 SQIVND (reference sequence). Trimming took off 6 bases at V and 1 base at J, with 4 bases between the two ends. As DNA, the CDR3 is TGTGCCAGTAGGAGATCTGGAAACACCATATATTTT. It specifies CASRRSGNTIYF. The variable domain in full, completed from reference TRBV19 and TRBJ1-3, reads DGGITQSPKYLFRKEGQNVTLSCEQNLNHDAMYWYRQDPGQGLRLIYYSQIVNDFQKGDIAEGYSVSREKKESFPLTVTSAQKNPTAFYLCASRRSGNTIYFGEGSWLTVV.

This chain uses TRBV19 with TRBJ2-7, with D maybe TRBD2 (5 bases). The CDR3 length is 11 residues. CDR1 is LNHDA, CDR2 SQIVND, per germline (reference sequence). The CDR3 loop is CATGSSYEQYF. The CDR3 nucleotides are TGTGCTACTGGGAGCAGCTACGAGCAGTACTTC.

This clone is classed as large. The rearrangement uses TRBV14 and TRBJ2-7, with TRBD2 matching over 14 bases. This CDR3 comprises 16 residues. Germline values: CDR1 SGHDN, CDR2 FVKESK. J gave up 4 bases and V 6 bases, and 8 bases lay outside the gene matches. The DNA for the CDR3 is TGTGCCAGCAGTCTAGGGACTAGCGGGAGAGAATACGAGCAGTACTTC. This encodes CASSLGTSGREYEQYF.

This clone was detected a few times. V gene TRBV11-3 combines with J gene TRBJ2-1; 14 bases are shared with TRBD2. Per germline, CDR1 SGHNT and CDR2 YENEEA. V shed 5 bases and J 10 bases; nucleotides not matched to a gene: 4. The CDR3 contains 14 residues. CDR3 in DNA: TGTGCCAGCAGCGGGACTAGCGGGAGAGGGGAGCAGTTCTTC. As protein: CASSGTSGRGEQFF.

This clone is categorized as medium-sized (0.01 to 0.1%). This chain connects TRBV11-3 to TRBJ2-7; the D call may be TRBD1 or TRBD2 (5 bases each). The CDR3 length is 15 residues. Per the germline V gene, CDR1 is SGHNT and CDR2 is YENEEA. V lost 3 bases and J lost 3, with 15 bases in between. The CDR3 region has the DNA TGTGCCAGCAGCTTGGAATCGGGACCCAGCTACGAGCAGTACTTC. Translated, it gives CASSLESGPSYEQYF.

This clone showed up just once. V usage is TRBV15 and J usage is TRBJ2-6; D ambiguous. V was shortened by 1 base and J by 8 bases, with 9 bases between the two germline ends. CDR1 is LNHNV and CDR2 is YYDKDF in the germline V gene (reference sequence). This CDR3 has 14 residues. CDR3: CATSRVSGSNVLTF. CDR3 DNA: TGTGCCACCAGCAGAGTAAGTGGATCCAACGTCCTGACTTTC.

This clone occurred a few times. J is TRBJ1-5 and V is TRBV27; D may be TRBD1 (6 bases). This CDR3 spans 17 amino acids. Trimming took off 5 bases at V and 10 bases at J, with 27 bases between the two ends. Germline V gene data show CDR1 as MNHEY and CDR2 as SMNVEV (reference sequence). CDR3 coding DNA: TGTGCCAGCAGTCAGCTCCCCTCCCGGGACACCCTCGGACCCCAGCATTTT. The encoded protein is CASSQLPSRDTLGPQHF.

Within the sample, this clone is medium-sized. The DNA for the CDR3 is TGTGCCAGCTCACTTCTGCCCTACGAGCAGTACTTC. Protein sequence: CASSLLPYEQYF. This chain uses TRBV18 with TRBJ2-7, with unresolved D. The V gene's germline CDR1 is KGHSH and CDR2 LQKENI. The CDR3 runs 12 residues. Trimming left V 4 bases short and J 2 bases short, with 6 bases between.

Note on this clone: The junction shows a germline mismatch at one end, possibly a read error. The chain is built from TRBV18 and TRBJ1-2; D is unclear. Germline loops: CDR1 KGHSH, CDR2 LQKENI. CDR3 size: 15 residues. The CDR3 loop is CASSPLQNHNYGYIF. As DNA, the CDR3 is TGTGCCAGCTCACCACTTCAAAACCATAACTATGGCTACATCTTC. The complete variable domain, with remaining parts taken from reference TRBV18 and TRBJ1-2, reads NAGVMQNPRHLVRRRGQEARLRCSPMKGHSHVYWYRQLPEEGLKFMVYLQKENIIDESGMPKERFSAEFPKEGPSILRIQQVVRGDSAAYFCASSPLQNHNYGYIFGSGTRLTVV.